The 31 T cell receptor beta chains below were found in one sample sequenced in a study of identifying expanded T cells in peripheral blood. The repertoire was sequenced with immunoSEQ multiplex PCR; TCRdb's copy has only in-frame clones and lacks some. Here the sample spans about 78,000 clones, just under 85% being singletons. Input material: blood. These receptors were obtained from a person aged 18 to 70 in good health.

This clone showed up just once. This chain joins TRBV5-1 and TRBJ1-1; possible D gene TRBD1, 5 bases. Germline loops: CDR1 SGHRS, CDR2 YFSETQ. The CDR3 has 12 residues. V was pared by 4 bases and J by 8 bases, with 12 bases between. The CDR3 DNA reads as TGCGCCAGCAGCCTTGGGACCGAGGAAGCTTTCTTT. Translation gives CASSLGTEEAFF.

The chain is built from TRBV4-2 and TRBJ2-1, with 7 positions matching TRBD1. Germline assignment: CDR1 LGHNA and CDR2 YNFKEQ. The CDR3 consists of 16 residues. The junction had 6 bases not matched to a gene; V was cut back by 1 base and J by 3 bases. CDR3 nucleotides: TGTGCCAGCAGCCAAGCTGGACAGGCCGACTACAATGAGCAGTTCTTC. It yields the protein CASSQAGQADYNEQFF.

The chain couples TRBV5-1 to TRBJ1-6; no clear D. The CDR3 extends over 18 amino acids. CDR1 is SGHRS and CDR2 is YFSETQ in the germline V gene. V was shortened by 0 bases and J by 0 bases, with 13 bases between the two germline ends. CDR3 loop: CASSLGTNGDSYNSPLHF. The CDR3, as DNA: TGCGCCAGCAGCTTGGGAACGAACGGGGACTCCTATAATTCACCCCTCCACTTT.

CDR3 in DNA: TGTGCCAGCATTTCGACAGGTACCTACAATGAGCAGTTCTTC. This codes for CASISTGTYNEQFF. The chain uses TRBV2 and TRBJ2-1; D is possibly TRBD1 (6 bases). V lost 7 bases, J lost 2 bases, and 12 bases lay in between. Germline lookup yields CDR1 SNHLY and CDR2 FYNNEI. This CDR3 region has 14 residues.

The V and J genes are TRBV7-9 and TRBJ2-2; TRBD2 aligns across 8 bases. The germline gives CDR1 SEHNR, CDR2 FQNEAQ (reference sequence). V dropped 5 bases and J dropped 5; count of bases not matched to a gene: 13. CDR3 length: 17 residues. The CDR3: CASSKRAQRERTGELFF. The CDR3 DNA is TGTGCCAGCAGCAAAAGGGCTCAGCGGGAGCGGACCGGGGAGCTGTTTTTT.

V usage is TRBV20-1 and J usage is TRBJ1-3; D gene uncertain. Germline V lookup: CDR1 DFQATT, CDR2 SNEGSKA (reference sequence). This CDR3 has 11 amino acids. V was pared by 6 bases and J by 0 bases, with 3 bases between. The CDR3 coding sequence is TGCAGTGCCCCCTCTGGAAACACCATATATTTT. Translation: CSAPSGNTIYF.

This rearrangement joins TRBV2 to TRBJ2-1; 10 bases are shared with TRBD2. J gave up 1 base and V 4 bases, and 7 bases lay outside the gene matches. The CDR3 spans 17 residues. Germline values: CDR1 SNHLY, CDR2 FYNNEI. The CDR3 sequence is CASSVPLAGESYNEQFF. Written as DNA, the CDR3 is TGTGCCAGCAGTGTCCCGCTAGCGGGAGAATCCTACAATGAGCAGTTCTTC.

The V call is TRBV6-1, the J call TRBJ1-1, with no clear D. The CDR3 is 13 amino acids. The germline V gene has CDR1 MNHNS and CDR2 SASEGT. V was clipped by 4 bases and J by 0 bases, with 6 bases between them. CDR3 region: CASSGRMNTEAFF. The CDR3 DNA reads as TGTGCCAGCAGTGGACGGATGAACACTGAAGCTTTCTTT.

The V call is TRBV11-2, the J call TRBJ2-1; 9 bases fit TRBD1. The CDR3 consists of 15 residues. Germline V gives CDR1 SGHAT, CDR2 FQNNGV. Losses at the gene ends were 6 bases for V and 8 bases for J; bases not matched to a gene: 11. CDR3 residues: CASSRTGVVNDEQFF. DNA of the CDR3: TGTGCCAGCAGTCGGACAGGGGTTGTCAACGATGAGCAGTTCTTC.

This chain's CDR3 is CAISEGQGLEGELFF. CDR3 nucleotides: TGTGCCATCAGCGAGGGACAGGGGCTCGAGGGGGAGCTGTTTTTT. The J gene is TRBJ2-2, the V gene TRBV10-3; 10 nucleotides match TRBD1. V shed 6 bases and J 8 bases; nucleotides not matched to a gene: 9. Looked up from germline, CDR1 is ENHRY and CDR2 is SYGVKD. The CDR3 is 15 amino acids.

Regarding this clone: The limits of the CDR3 on the DNA are not certain, so only TCRdb's listed CDR3 is given. The V gene is TRBV27, the J gene TRBJ2-1; no DNA check was done on the table's D call, TRBD1. The CDR3 is 14 amino acids in total, end residues counted. Germline CDR1 and CDR2: MNHEY and SMNVEV (reference sequence). The CDR3 region is CASSFFGSYNEQFF.

The chain links TRBV4-2 to TRBJ2-3; TRBD2 is a possible D gene (6 bases). The CDR3 consists of 16 residues. V lost 1 base and J 4 bases, leaving 15 bases between the germline ends. The germline gives CDR1 LGHNA, CDR2 YNFKEQ. CDR3 nucleotide sequence: TGTGCCAGCAGCCAAGCCCGGGAGAAGGGAGCAGATACGCAGTATTTT. Residues: CASSQAREKGADTQYF.

In its sample, this clone was seen once. This chain uses TRBV19 with TRBJ2-3; the D gene is possibly TRBD1 (5 bases). The CDR3 length is 14 residues. Trimming pared 5 bases from V and 0 bases from J, leaving 9 bases between. Germline CDR1 and CDR2: LNHDA and SQIVND (reference sequence). CDR3 protein: CASSVQGSTDTQYF. In DNA form, the CDR3 reads TGTGCCAGTAGTGTCCAGGGTAGCACAGATACGCAGTATTTT.

The rearrangement joins TRBV5-1 to TRBJ2-6, with 7 bases identical to TRBD1. Germline CDR1 is SGHRS and CDR2 is YFSETQ. The CDR3 sequence is 16 residues long. V shed 1 base, J shed 4 bases, and the junction held 5 bases outside the gene matches. CDR3 protein: CASSLQTGIGANVLTF. The DNA of the CDR3 is TGCGCCAGCAGCTTGCAGACAGGGATCGGGGCCAACGTCCTGACTTTC.

The genes are TRBV7-9 and TRBJ2-1; D might be TRBD1 (5 bases). Germline values: CDR1 SEHNR, CDR2 FQNEAQ (reference sequence). The CDR3 consists of 17 residues. V was trimmed by 2 bases and J by 1 base, leaving 15 bases between them. The CDR3 nucleotides read TGTGCCAGCAGCTTACAGGGCTGGAGATTATCCTACAATGAGCAGTTCTTC. Encoded protein: CASSLQGWRLSYNEQFF.

The chain couples TRBV7-8 to TRBJ2-7; 10 bases line up with TRBD1. Germline assignment: CDR1 SGHVS and CDR2 FQNEAQ. This CDR3 is built from 14 residues. V trimming: 6 bases; J trimming: 4 bases; junction bases outside the gene matches: 6. The CDR3 DNA sequence: TGTGCCAGCAGGGAGACGGACAGGGGGTACGAGCAGTACTTC. Residues: CASRETDRGYEQYF.

The J gene is TRBJ2-5, the V gene TRBV7-2; 9 positions agree with TRBD2. Germline V lookup: CDR1 SGHTA, CDR2 FQGNSA. The J segment lost 2 bases and the V segment lost 0 bases, leaving 7 bases of the junction unmatched. The CDR3 is made up of 17 amino acids. The CDR3 DNA follows: TGTGCCAGCAGCTTAGCGGGAGTAGCGGGGGCACAAGAGACCCAGTACTTC. This sequence encodes CASSLAGVAGAQETQYF.

This clone has just one count. The chain links TRBV7-9 to TRBJ2-5; D is uncertain. Germline lookup yields CDR1 SEHNR and CDR2 FQNEAQ (reference sequence). V lost 2 bases, J lost 6 bases, and 16 bases lay in between. This CDR3 contains 15 residues. As DNA, the CDR3 is TGTGCCAGCAGCTTATCGCTCAGTTTGGAGAAGACCCAGTACTTC. Translating gives CASSLSLSLEKTQYF. Looking up the rest from reference TRBV7-9 and TRBJ2-5 gives the full variable domain: DTGVSQNPRHKITKRGQNVTFRCDPISEHNRLYWYRQTLGQGPEFLTYFQNEAQLEKSRLLSDRFSAERPKGSFSTLEIQRTEQGDSAMYLCASSLSLSLEKTQYFGPGTRLLVL.

This chain uses TRBV2 with TRBJ2-2, with unresolved D. The CDR3 sequence is 12 residues long. Trimming cost V 6 bases and J 1 base, with 3 bases left between them. Germline CDR1 and CDR2: SNHLY and FYNNEI. The CDR3 coding sequence is TGTGCCAGCAGGGAGAACACCGGGGAGCTGTTTTTT. It yields the protein CASRENTGELFF.

This chain links TRBV7-8 with TRBJ2-7; 8 nucleotides line up with TRBD2. CDR3 length equals 15 residues. The J segment lost 3 bases and the V segment lost 5 bases, leaving 9 bases of the junction unmatched. The germline V gene has CDR1 SGHVS and CDR2 FQNEAQ. CDR3 nucleotides: TGTGCCAGCAGCCCCCATCCGGGAGGGGGCTACGAGCAGTACTTC. Translated: CASSPHPGGGYEQYF.

This clone was found once. One end of the junction does not line up with germline, which may come from a read error. The J gene is TRBJ2-5, the V gene TRBV7-8; 8 bases are shared with TRBD2. The CDR3 is 14 residues long. The germline CDR1 and CDR2 sequences are SGHVS and FQNEAQ. CDR3 nucleotide sequence: TGTGCCAGCAGCGTAGCGGGATACGCGGAGACCCAGTACTTC. As protein: CASSVAGYAETQYF.

This chain links TRBV5-4 with TRBJ2-7; TRBD2 matches 14 bases. With V trimmed by 1 base and J by 2 bases, 8 bases remained unmatched. The CDR3 is 18 residues long. CDR1 and CDR2 (germline): SGHNT, YYREEE (reference sequence). The CDR3, as DNA: TGTGCCAGCAGCTTGAGGACTAGCGGGGGGACGAGGACCTACGAGCAGTACTTC. It encodes CASSLRTSGGTRTYEQYF.

DNA of the CDR3: TGTGCCAGCAGCCACAACACTGGAAACACCATATATTTT. Translated, it gives CASSHNTGNTIYF. J is TRBJ1-3 and V is TRBV14, with D unresolved. The CDR3 is made up of 13 amino acids. V was cut by 3 bases and J by 2 bases, with 5 bases left in between. CDR1 is SGHDN and CDR2 is FVKESK in the germline V gene.

The chain links TRBV7-2 to TRBJ2-1; TRBD1 is a possible D gene (6 bases). The CDR3 consists of 14 residues. V shed 1 base and J shed 5 bases, with 9 bases lying between them. Germline V CDR1 and CDR2: SGHTA, FQGNSA. CDR3 nucleotide sequence: TGTGCCAGCAGCTTAGACGGACAGCACAATGAGCAGTTCTTC. Translation gives CASSLDGQHNEQFF.

The rearrangement uses TRBV7-9 and TRBJ2-1; 9 nucleotides line up with TRBD2. Germline CDR1 SEHNR, CDR2 FQNEAQ (reference sequence). The CDR3 spans 14 residues. V lost 4 bases to trimming and J lost 9 bases; unmatched junction nucleotides: 7. CDR3 bases: TGTGCCAGCAGCTCGGGACTAGCACTTACTGAGCAGTTCTTC. Encoded protein: CASSSGLALTEQFF.

CDR3: CASTNGLGHQPQHF. The CDR3 nucleotides are TGTGCCAGCACTAACGGACTCGGGCATCAGCCCCAGCATTTT. This chain uses TRBV6-1 with TRBJ1-5; no definite D call. Germline-derived CDR1 and CDR2 are MNHNS and SASEGT. Trimming removed 7 bases from V and 5 bases from J, with 15 bases in between. CDR3 length: 14 amino acids.

This clone occurred once. Written as DNA, the CDR3 is TGTGCCAGCCTCCTAACCAGGGCACCTCAGGAAAAACTGTTTTTT. It translates to CASLLTRAPQEKLFF. The rearrangement uses TRBV6-1 and TRBJ1-4, with D tentatively TRBD1 (5 bases). CDR3 length equals 15 residues. V lost 8 bases and J 8 bases, leaving 21 bases between the germline ends. Looked up from germline, CDR1 is MNHNS and CDR2 is SASEGT.

The chain combines TRBV5-1 with TRBJ2-1; 10 bases line up with TRBD2. Germline CDR1 reads SGHRS; CDR2 reads YFSETQ. The length of the CDR3 is 15 residues. Trimming cost V 5 bases and J 7 bases; bases outside gene matches: 9. Written as DNA, the CDR3 is TGCGCCAGCAGTACTAGCGGGACGCGTGGGAATGAGCAGTTCTTC. Amino acid sequence: CASSTSGTRGNEQFF.

This clone appeared many times. The V call is TRBV2, the J call TRBJ2-2, with D perhaps matching TRBD2 (5 bases). The CDR3 is made up of 17 amino acids. Germline assignment: CDR1 SNHLY and CDR2 FYNNEI. Trimming cost V 2 bases and J 1 base, with 14 bases left between them. This CDR3 is CASSERRQSLNTGELFF. CDR3 nucleotide sequence: TGTGCCAGCAGTGAAAGGAGGCAGTCCCTGAACACCGGGGAGCTGTTTTTT.

The V gene is TRBV6-1, the J gene TRBJ2-5, with TRBD1 matching over 8 bases. CDR3 length: 13 residues. Trimming removed 7 bases from V and 4 bases from J; junction bases left unmatched: 5. CDR1 is MNHNS, CDR2 SASEGT, per germline. The CDR3: CASKRDRGETQYF. The CDR3 DNA reads as TGTGCCAGCAAAAGAGACAGGGGAGAGACCCAGTACTTC.

In this sample, this clone turned up once. The chain uses TRBV2 and TRBJ2-5; D is unclear. CDR3 length equals 14 residues. CDR1 is SNHLY, CDR2 FYNNEI, per germline. The V and J ends lost 4 bases and 2 bases respectively, with 11 bases between them. The CDR3 sequence: CASSGTTSQETQYF. CDR3 bases: TGTGCCAGCAGTGGGACCACCTCTCAAGAGACCCAGTACTTC. The full variable domain, rest sourced from reference TRBV2 and TRBJ2-5, is EPEVTQTPSHQVTQMGQEVILRCVPISNHLYFYWYRQILGQKVEFLVSFYNNEISEKSEIFDDQFSVERPDGSNFTLKIRSTKLEDSAMYFCASSGTTSQETQYFGPGTRLLVL.